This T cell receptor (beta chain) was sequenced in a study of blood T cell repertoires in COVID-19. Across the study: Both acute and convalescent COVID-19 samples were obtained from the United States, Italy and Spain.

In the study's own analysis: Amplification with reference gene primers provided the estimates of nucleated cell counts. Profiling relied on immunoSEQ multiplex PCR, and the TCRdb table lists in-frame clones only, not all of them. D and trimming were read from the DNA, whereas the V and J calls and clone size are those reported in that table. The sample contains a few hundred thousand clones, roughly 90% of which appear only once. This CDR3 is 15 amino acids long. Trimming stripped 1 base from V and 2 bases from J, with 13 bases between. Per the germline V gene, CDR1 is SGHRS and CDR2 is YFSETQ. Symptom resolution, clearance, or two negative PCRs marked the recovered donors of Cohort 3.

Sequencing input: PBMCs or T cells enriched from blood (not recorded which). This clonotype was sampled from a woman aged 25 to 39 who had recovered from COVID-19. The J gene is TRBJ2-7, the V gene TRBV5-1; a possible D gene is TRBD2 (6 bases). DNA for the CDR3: TGCGCCAGCAGCTTGAGTCCAGCGGGCCCCTACGAGCAGTACTTC. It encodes CASSLSPAGPYEQYF.